Below are 8 T cell receptor beta chains sequenced from a single sample in a study of cytomegalovirus exposure and HLA in healthy donors. The PCR made use of 60 Vbeta and 13 Jbeta primers. The repertoire was sequenced with immunoSEQ multiplex PCR; TCRdb's copy has only in-frame clones and lacks some. The sample has under 200,000 clones. Sequenced: PBMCs. Source of these receptors: a man younger than 40 in good health and CMV-seronegative.

The V call is TRBV5-1, the J call TRBJ2-1; 8 nucleotides match TRBD2. This CDR3 contains 14 residues. The germline CDR1 and CDR2 sequences are SGHRS and YFSETQ. With 4 bases clipped from V and 6 bases from J, the junction kept 6 bases outside the gene matches. The CDR3 region has the DNA TGCGCCAGCAGCCAGCGGGAGACCCCCAATGAGCAGTTCTTC. Protein sequence: CASSQRETPNEQFF.

This chain connects TRBV27 to TRBJ1-2, with D possibly TRBD1 on 5 matching bases. The germline V gene encodes CDR1 MNHEY and CDR2 SMNVEV (reference sequence). This CDR3 contains 14 residues. The V end was cut by 5 bases, the J end by 2 bases, with 12 bases between. The CDR3 here is CASSPQVMNYGYTF. CDR3 bases: TGTGCCAGCAGTCCACAGGTCATGAACTATGGCTACACCTTC.

V usage is TRBV5-1 and J usage is TRBJ1-4, with 7 bases fitting TRBD1. The V segment lost 2 bases and the J segment 6 bases; nucleotides outside the gene matches: 7. The CDR3 loop spans 15 amino acids. Germline V CDR1 and CDR2: SGHRS, YFSETQ. Here the CDR3 reads CASSFGGQPYEKLFF. The CDR3 coding sequence is TGCGCCAGCAGCTTCGGGGGACAGCCCTATGAAAAACTGTTTTTT.

The CDR3 DNA sequence: TGTGCCAGCAGCACCCAGGGGGTAGGAATACTGGACACTGAAGCTTTCTTT. Translated: CASSTQGVGILDTEAFF. V is TRBV7-8 and J is TRBJ1-1; the match to TRBD1 covers 7 bases. The CDR3 loop spans 17 amino acids. Losses at the gene ends were 5 bases for V and 3 bases for J; bases not matched to a gene: 15. Germline CDR1 reads SGHVS; CDR2 reads FQNEAQ.

The V and J genes are TRBV4-1 and TRBJ2-7; the match to TRBD1 covers 7 bases. The CDR3 has 15 residues. The junction had 5 bases not matched to a gene; V was cut back by 0 bases and J by 3 bases. CDR1 is MGHRA and CDR2 is YSYEKL in the germline V gene. The CDR3: CASSQEGTAFYEQYF. CDR3 nucleotides: TGCGCCAGCAGCCAAGAGGGGACAGCTTTCTACGAGCAGTACTTC.

The gene calls are TRBV7-9 and TRBJ1-3; D remains unclear. V shed 2 bases and J shed 0 bases, with 8 bases lying between them. Looked up from germline, CDR1 is SEHNR and CDR2 is FQNEAQ (reference sequence). This CDR3 region has 15 residues. The CDR3 reads CASSLLRVSGNTIYF. The CDR3 DNA reads as TGTGCCAGCAGCTTATTGAGGGTCTCTGGAAACACCATATATTTT.

The CDR3 region is CASSSGQGGFDGYTF. CDR3 bases: TGCGCCAGCAGCAGCGGACAGGGCGGGTTTGATGGCTACACCTTC. This chain uses TRBV5-1 with TRBJ1-2; 8 bases are shared with TRBD1. The CDR3 sequence is 15 residues long. CDR1 SGHRS and CDR2 YFSETQ come from the germline V gene. The V gene end was trimmed by 4 bases and the J gene end by 6 bases; junction bases not matched to a gene: 11.

This chain uses TRBV11-2 with TRBJ2-2, with D possibly matching TRBD2 (6 bases). Trimming stripped 3 bases from V and 1 base from J, with 9 bases between. CDR3 length equals 15 residues. Per germline, CDR1 SGHAT and CDR2 FQNNGV. The DNA of the CDR3 is TGTGCCAGCAGCTTTCAGGGAGGGAACACCGGGGAGCTGTTTTTT. This gives the protein CASSFQGGNTGELFF.